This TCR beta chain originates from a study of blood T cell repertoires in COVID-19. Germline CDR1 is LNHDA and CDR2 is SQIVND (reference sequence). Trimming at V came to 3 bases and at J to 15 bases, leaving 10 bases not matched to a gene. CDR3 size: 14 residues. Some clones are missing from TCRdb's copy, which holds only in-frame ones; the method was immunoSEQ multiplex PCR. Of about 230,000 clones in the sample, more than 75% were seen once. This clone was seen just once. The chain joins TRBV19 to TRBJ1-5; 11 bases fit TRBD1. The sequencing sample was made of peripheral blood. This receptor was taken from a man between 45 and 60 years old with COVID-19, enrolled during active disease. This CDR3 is CASSIILGQGVGHF. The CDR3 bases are TGTGCCAGTAGTATCATATTGGGACAGGGGGTAGGGCATTTT.